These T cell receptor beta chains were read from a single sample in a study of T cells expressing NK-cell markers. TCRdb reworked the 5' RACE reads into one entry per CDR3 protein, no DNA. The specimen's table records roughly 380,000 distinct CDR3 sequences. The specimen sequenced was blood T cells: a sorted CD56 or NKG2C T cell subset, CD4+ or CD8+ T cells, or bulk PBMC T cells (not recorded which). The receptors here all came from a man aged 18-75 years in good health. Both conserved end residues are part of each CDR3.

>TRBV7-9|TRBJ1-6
CASSDSWGVDSPLHF
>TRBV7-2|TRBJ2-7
CASSSVSGGDMKQYF
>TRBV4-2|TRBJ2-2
CASSQDVQGYTGELFF
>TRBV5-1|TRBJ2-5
CASSLTRQGPQETQYF
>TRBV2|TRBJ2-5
CASLVGTGRETQYF
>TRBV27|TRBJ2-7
CASSLGPPITYEQYF
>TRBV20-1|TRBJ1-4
CSARDLGGATNEKLFF
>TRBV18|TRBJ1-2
CASSPSRQNGYTF
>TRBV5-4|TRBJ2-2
CASSQDPSAITGELFF
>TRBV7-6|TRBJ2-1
CASSLGRESNEQFF
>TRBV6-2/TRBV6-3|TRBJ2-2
CASIGTSGDPGELFF
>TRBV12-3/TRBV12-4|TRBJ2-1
CASTYRLADYNEQFF
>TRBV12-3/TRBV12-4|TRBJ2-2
CASTLRQGANTGELFF
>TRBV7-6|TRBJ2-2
CASSLAVGRTTGELFF
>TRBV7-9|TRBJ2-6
CASSFDRAGANVLTF
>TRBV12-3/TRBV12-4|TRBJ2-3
CASSRTSGGVDTQYF
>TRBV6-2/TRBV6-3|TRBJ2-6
CASLTPSSGANVLTF
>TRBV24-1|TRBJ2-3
CATSVSGQTDTQYF
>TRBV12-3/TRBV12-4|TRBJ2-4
CASSLTAMRNIQYF
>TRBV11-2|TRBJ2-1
CASSSLDWSGEQFF
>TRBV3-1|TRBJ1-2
CASSQRWRPRGSDGYTF
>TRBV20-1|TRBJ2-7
CSALRSGGYEQYF
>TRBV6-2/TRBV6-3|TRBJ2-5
CASMNPGPQETQYF
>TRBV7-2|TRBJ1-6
CASSRDRDRDNSPLHF
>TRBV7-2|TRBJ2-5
CASSKGLRQETQYF
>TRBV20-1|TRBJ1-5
CSARPSGSRGSNQPQHF
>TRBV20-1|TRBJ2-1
CSAPGGTVVYNEQFF
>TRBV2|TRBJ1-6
CASSEAGHSPLHF
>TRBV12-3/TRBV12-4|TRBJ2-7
CASSFFHGERGEQYF
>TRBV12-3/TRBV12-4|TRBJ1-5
CASSSPDRDGNQPQHF
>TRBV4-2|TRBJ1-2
CASSQDVRGAVSRYTF
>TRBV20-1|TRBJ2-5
CSASRTSSETQYF
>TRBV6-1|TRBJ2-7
CASKTGYSYEQYF
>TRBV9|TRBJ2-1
CASSVVGQGANNEQFF
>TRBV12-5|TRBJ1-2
CASGLGQGNWGYTF
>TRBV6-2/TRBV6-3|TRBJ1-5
CASSYSPRGNQPQHF
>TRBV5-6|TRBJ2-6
CASSPPGRQGPGANVLTF
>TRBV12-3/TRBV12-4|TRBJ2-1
CASSFLRGGEQFF
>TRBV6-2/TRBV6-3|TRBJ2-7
CASSYGGRIVYEQYF
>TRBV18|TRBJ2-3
CASSPPAGDDTQYF
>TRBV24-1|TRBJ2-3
CATSDLRGTDTQYF
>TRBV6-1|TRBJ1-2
CASTARAGQTSGYTF
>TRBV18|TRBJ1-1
CASSRSRGFTEAFF
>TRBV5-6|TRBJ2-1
CASSGGLVSYNEQFF
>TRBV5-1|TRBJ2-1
CASSPPSTSGVDNEQFF
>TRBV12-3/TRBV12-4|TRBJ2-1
CASSDTTRGGREQFF
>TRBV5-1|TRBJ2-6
CASSHSGANVLTF
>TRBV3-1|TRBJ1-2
CASSDRDARGYTF
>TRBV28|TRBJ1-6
CASSLSKGRNSPLHF